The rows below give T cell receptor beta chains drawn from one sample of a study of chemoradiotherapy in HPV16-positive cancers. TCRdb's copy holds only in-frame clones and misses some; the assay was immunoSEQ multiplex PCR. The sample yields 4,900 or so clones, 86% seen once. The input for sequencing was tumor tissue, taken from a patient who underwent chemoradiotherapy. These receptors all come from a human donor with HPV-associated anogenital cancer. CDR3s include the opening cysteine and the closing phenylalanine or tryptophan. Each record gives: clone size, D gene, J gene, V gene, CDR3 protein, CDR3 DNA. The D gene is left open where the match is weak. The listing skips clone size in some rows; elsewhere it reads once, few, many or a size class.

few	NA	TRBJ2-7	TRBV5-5	CASSIGTYEQYF	TGTGCCAGCAGCATCGGAACCTACGAGCAGTACTTC
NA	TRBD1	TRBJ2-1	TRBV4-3	CASSQETGAPNNEQFF	TGCGCCAGCAGCCAAGAGACAGGGGCCCCCAACAATGAGCAGTTCTTC
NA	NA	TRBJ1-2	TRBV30	CAWSPTTSIQGYTF	TGTGCCTGGAGTCCTACCACGTCCATCCAAGGCTACACCTTC
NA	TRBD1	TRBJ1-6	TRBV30	CAWSRDSSSYNSPLHF	TGTGCCTGGAGTCGGGACAGTAGCTCCTATAATTCACCCCTCCACTTT
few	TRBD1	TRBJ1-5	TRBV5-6	CASSFSTGGNQPQHF	TGTGCCAGCAGCTTTAGCACAGGGGGCAATCAGCCCCAGCATTTT
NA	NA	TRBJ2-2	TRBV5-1	CASSLAPTGELFF	TGCGCCAGCAGCTTGGCCCCCACCGGGGAGCTGTTTTTT
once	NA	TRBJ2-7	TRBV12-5	CASDHPRDKLSYEQYF	TGTGCTAGTGACCACCCCCGGGACAAACTCTCCTACGAGCAGTACTTC
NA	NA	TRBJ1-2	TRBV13	CASSLEGRNNYGYTF	TGTGCCAGCAGCTTAGAGGGTCGAAATAACTATGGCTACACCTTC
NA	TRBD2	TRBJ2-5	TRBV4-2	CASSRGLAEQETQYF	TGTGCCAGCAGCCGCGGACTAGCGGAACAAGAGACCCAGTACTTC
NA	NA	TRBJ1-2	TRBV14	CASSQDLGPNYGYTF	TGTGCCAGCAGCCAAGATTTAGGACCGAACTATGGCTACACCTTC
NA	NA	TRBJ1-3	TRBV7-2	CASRTVGSGNTIYF	TGTGCCAGCAGGACCGTAGGGAGCGGAAACACCATATATTTT
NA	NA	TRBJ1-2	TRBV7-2	CASTLNNYGYTF	TGTGCCAGCACCTTAAACAACTATGGCTACACCTTC
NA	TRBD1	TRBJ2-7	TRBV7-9	CASSVSWTGPVEQYF	TGTGCCAGCAGCGTATCCTGGACAGGGCCGGTCGAGCAGTACTTC
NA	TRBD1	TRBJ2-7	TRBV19	CASSDRGYEQYF	TGTGCCAGTAGTGACAGGGGTTACGAGCAGTACTTC
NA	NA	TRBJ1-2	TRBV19	CASSKANYGYTF	TGTGCCAGTAGTAAAGCTAACTATGGCTACACCTTC
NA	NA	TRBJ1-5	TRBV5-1	CASSLGGNNQPQHF	TGCGCCAGCAGCTTGGGTGGAAACAATCAGCCCCAGCATTTT